Only a few counts were recorded for the clone carrying this T cell receptor (beta chain). Its specificity is not known. This record belongs to a study of blood T cells in healthy people across ages. Study-wide findings and caveats: The study regarded diversity estimates from one million T cells as underestimates. Greater diversity and more naive CD4+ cells were seen in long-lived donors than in aged donors.

PCR was performed a second time for about 7 to 12 cycles using a sample-barcoded 5' primer and a J-beta primer mix. A minimum of 2.5 million CDR3-containing paired-end reads was obtained for each sample. Each CDR3 protein gets one entry after TCRdb re-called the 5' RACE reads with MiXCR. The profile shows about 780,000 distinct CDR3 sequences, around 62% of them singletons. The CDR3 loop spans 16 amino acids. V lost 2 bases and J lost 3; bases outside the gene matches: 6. Germline CDR1 LGHNA, CDR2 YSLEER. Sequences were obtained from blood. The TCR sequence derives from a man aged 25 to 40 in good health. The chain carries TRBV4-3 and TRBJ2-3, with TRBD1 matching over 9 bases. The CDR3 sequence: CASSQRDRVATDTQYF. Written as DNA, the CDR3 is TGCGCCAGCAGCCAAAGGGACAGGGTGGCAACAGATACGCAGTATTTT.